This T cell receptor (beta chain) derives from a study of blood T cell repertoires in COVID-19. Across the study: Samples representing acute and convalescent COVID-19 were sourced from the United States, Italy and Spain. Sample material is recorded as cDNA or gDNA derived from T cells, B-cell-depleted T cells, or PBMCs.

V lost 6 bases to trimming and J lost 0 bases; unmatched junction nucleotides: 2. The CDR3 sequence is 14 residues long. From germline, CDR1 is SGDLS and CDR2 YYNGEE. In the original workflow: How many nucleated cells were present was estimated from reference gene primer amplification. Sequencing was performed with immunoSEQ multiplex PCR; in TCRdb, only in-frame clones are kept and a portion is missing. That table furnishes V, J and clone size, whereas the DNA furnished D and trimming. The sample records about 120,000 clones, around four fifths being singletons. V and J are TRBV9 and TRBJ1-5, with 8 bases aligning to TRBD1. The sequence was obtained from a man in his 70s with active or convalescent COVID-19. Sequenced material: peripheral blood. CDR3 coding DNA: TGTGCCAGCAACAGGGGGTATAGCAATCAGCCCCAGCATTTT. The encoded protein is CASNRGYSNQPQHF.